The rows below give T cell receptor beta chains drawn from one sample of a study of CD8+ T cells in alopecia areata. TCRdb keeps only in-frame clones here, not all; method: immunoSEQ multiplex PCR. Among 100,000 to 150,000 clones listed, around 49% were seen once. Sequencing was performed on CD8+ T cells sorted from blood, taken at week 0. Receptor source: a human donor with alopecia areata. CDR3s include the opening cysteine and the closing phenylalanine or tryptophan. A D gene is named only where the DNA matches it firmly. Clone size is stated in some rows and not others, as once, few, many or a class when expanded.

V	size	length	J	D	CDR3	DNA
TRBV29-1	few	9	TRBJ2-1	NA	CSVEGPPIF	TGCAGCGTTGAAGGACCTCCGATCTTC
TRBV30	NA	13	TRBJ2-7	TRBD1	CAWSEGTGAEQYF	TGTGCCTGGAGCGAAGGGACAGGTGCCGAGCAGTACTTC
TRBV29-1	NA	11	TRBJ2-7	TRBD1	CSVGQTYEQYF	TGCAGCGTGGGACAGACCTACGAGCAGTACTTC
TRBV9	NA	13	TRBJ2-7	NA	CASSGREGYEQYF	TGTGCCAGCAGCGGCCGTGAGGGATACGAGCAGTACTTC
TRBV30	NA	14	TRBJ2-3	NA	CAWSVGGAGDTQYF	TGTGCCTGGAGTGTAGGGGGGGCCGGAGATACGCAGTATTTT
TRBV29-1	few	12	TRBJ2-7	TRBD1	CSVGQGEWEQYF	TGCAGCGTTGGACAGGGGGAATGGGAGCAGTACTTC
TRBV7-9	NA	15	TRBJ2-5	TRBD2	CASSALAGELETQYF	TGTGCCAGCAGCGCACTAGCGGGGGAGTTGGAGACCCAGTACTTC
TRBV30	NA	16	TRBJ2-3	TRBD1	CAWIPSGTGWPDTQYF	TGTGCCTGGATTCCCTCCGGGACAGGGTGGCCAGATACGCAGTATTTT
TRBV9	NA	16	TRBJ2-5	TRBD2	CASSATGLAGVETQYF	TGTGCCAGCAGCGCGACTGGACTAGCGGGGGTGGAGACCCAGTACTTC
TRBV6-5	NA	14	TRBJ2-5	TRBD1	CASGGQGVLETQYF	TGTGCCAGCGGTGGACAGGGGGTTTTGGAGACCCAGTACTTC
TRBV30	once	13	TRBJ1-2	NA	CAWSVRKSYDYTF	TGTGCCTGGAGTGTACGGAAGTCCTATGACTACACCTTC
TRBV5-1	NA	14	TRBJ2-7	NA	CASSLGRTAYEQYF	TGCGCCAGCAGCTTGGGAAGGACCGCATACGAGCAGTACTTC
TRBV27	NA	15	TRBJ1-6	TRBD1	CASSPTGVSKSPLHF	TGTGCCAGCAGCCCGACAGGGGTGTCTAAGTCACCCCTCCACTTT
TRBV19	few	14	TRBJ1-5	NA	CASSIGLRDQPQHF	TGTGCCAGTAGTATCGGACTGAGGGATCAGCCCCAGCATTTT
TRBV6-5	NA	15	TRBJ2-7	TRBD2	CASSFSGGSSYEQYF	TGTGCCAGCAGCTTTAGCGGGGGATCGTCCTACGAGCAGTACTTC
TRBV11-2	few	16	TRBJ2-5	TRBD2	CASSLLLAGGQETQYF	TGTGCCAGCAGCTTACTACTAGCGGGGGGTCAAGAGACCCAGTACTTC
TRBV4-1	NA	16	TRBJ1-2	TRBD1	CASSQVNEGARSGYTF	TGCGCCAGCAGCCAAGTGAATGAGGGGGCGAGATCTGGCTACACCTTC
TRBV2	NA	16	TRBJ1-2	NA	CASKREPADAHYGYTF	TGTGCCAGCAAGAGGGAGCCCGCGGATGCTCACTATGGCTACACCTTC
TRBV27	NA	16	TRBJ2-1	TRBD2	CASSLIGGGGYNEQFF	TGTGCCAGCAGTTTAATTGGCGGGGGGGGTTACAATGAGCAGTTCTTC
TRBV11-1	NA	14	TRBJ2-7	TRBD2	CASSSPTSDYEQYF	TGTGCCAGCAGCTCCCCGACTAGCGACTACGAGCAGTACTTC
TRBV7-2	NA	15	TRBJ2-7	NA	CASSPVALSSYEQYF	TGTGCCAGCAGCCCGGTGGCTCTGAGCTCCTACGAGCAGTACTTC
TRBV6-5	NA	16	TRBJ1-1	NA	CASSYSISGSNTEAFF	TGTGCCAGCAGTTACTCGATCTCAGGATCAAACACTGAAGCTTTCTTT
TRBV5-4	NA	14	TRBJ2-7	TRBD1	CASSGPGGFYEQYF	TGTGCCAGCAGCGGGCCAGGGGGCTTCTACGAGCAGTACTTC
TRBV14	few	13	TRBJ1-2	NA	CASSQDGRRGYTF	TGTGCCAGCAGCCAAGATGGACGGCGGGGCTACACCTTC
TRBV27	NA	13	TRBJ2-5	NA	CASSLSFPAPQYF	TGTGCCAGCAGTTTATCCTTCCCGGCCCCCCAGTACTTC
TRBV7-3	NA	13	TRBJ1-1	NA	CASSPGTGFEAFF	TGTGCCAGCAGCCCAGGGACCGGATTTGAAGCTTTCTTT
TRBV6-1	NA	16	TRBJ1-5	NA	CASSERYQGRYQPQHF	TGTGCCAGCAGTGAAAGGTACCAAGGGAGGTATCAGCCCCAGCATTTT
TRBV27	few	14	TRBJ2-7	NA	CASSRDRSRYEQYF	TGTGCCAGCAGCCGAGACAGGAGTCGGTACGAGCAGTACTTC
TRBV19	NA	15	TRBJ2-2	TRBD1	CASSPTGVGTGELFF	TGTGCCAGTAGTCCGACAGGGGTTGGGACCGGGGAGCTGTTTTTT
TRBV11-1	few	15	TRBJ2-7	TRBD1	CASSLPGQGLYEQYF	TGTGCCAGCAGCTTACCGGGACAGGGACTCTACGAGCAGTACTTC
TRBV4-1	NA	14	TRBJ2-1	NA	CASSTREAYNEQFF	TGCGCCAGCAGCACCAGGGAAGCCTACAATGAGCAGTTCTTC
TRBV29-1	few	12	TRBJ1-2	TRBD1	CSVLQGEGGYTF	TGCAGCGTTCTACAGGGGGAAGGTGGCTACACCTTC
TRBV2	NA	16	TRBJ1-6	NA	CASSDTGPGNNSPLHF	TGTGCCAGCAGTGATACAGGGCCTGGAAATAATTCACCCCTCCACTTT
TRBV5-6	NA	13	TRBJ2-7	NA	CASSSHSTYEQYF	TGTGCCAGCAGCTCCCACTCTACCTACGAGCAGTACTTC
TRBV27	NA	13	TRBJ2-5	NA	CASSLLGEETQYF	TGTGCCAGCAGTTTGCTTGGGGAGGAGACCCAGTACTTC
TRBV6-5	NA	15	TRBJ2-5	NA	CASSYAKGGEETQYF	TGTGCCAGCAGTTACGCGAAAGGGGGGGAAGAGACCCAGTACTTC
TRBV29-1	few	13	TRBJ2-2	TRBD1	CSVAGTETGELFF	TGCAGCGTCGCCGGGACAGAGACCGGGGAGCTGTTTTTT
TRBV15	NA	14	TRBJ2-3	NA	CATSREEGDGTQYF	TGTGCCACCAGCAGGGAAGAGGGTGATGGGACGCAGTATTTT
TRBV6-6	NA	14	TRBJ2-5	NA	CATLREGRQETQYF	TGTGCCACCTTGCGAGAAGGGAGGCAAGAGACCCAGTACTTC
TRBV29-1	few	13	TRBJ2-7	TRBD1	CSAFGTGVYEQYF	TGCAGCGCATTTGGGACAGGAGTTTACGAGCAGTACTTC